The clone carrying this T cell receptor beta chain has more than one count but fewer than ten. Germline V CDR1 and CDR2: SGHTA, FQGTGA. The CDR3 loop spans 17 amino acids. The J segment lost 6 bases and the V segment lost 4 bases, leaving 9 bases of the junction unmatched. The data are from a study of neoadjuvant anti-PD-1 for oral cavity cancer. Overall study: Patients without progression got a fourth dose around day 43.

The patients had HPV-negative, locally advanced oral cavity squamous cell carcinoma. Blood cells were analyzed directly, without culture or expansion. Sequencing used immunoSEQ multiplex PCR; TCRdb keeps in-frame clones, though not all of them. The sample records approximately 14,000 clones, roughly 74% being singletons. The clonotype comes from a person aged 35 to 85 with oral cavity squamous cell carcinoma. The chain is built from TRBV7-3 and TRBJ2-5, with 15 bases lining up with TRBD2. The input for sequencing was PBMCs, taken before nivolumab (anti-PD-1) treatment. The CDR3 reads CASSSRTSGRATKTQYF. CDR3 coding DNA: TGTGCCAGCAGCTCACGGACTAGCGGGAGGGCAACGAAGACCCAGTACTTC.